The clone carrying this TCR beta chain was seen a handful of times. Its specificity is not known. Method: immunoSEQ multiplex PCR; TCRdb's copy keeps in-frame clones and lacks some. The sample contains about 32,000 clones, more than 75% of which appear only once. The trim removed 5 bases at V and 2 bases at J, leaving 5 bases unmatched. CDR3 length equals 16 residues. Germline CDR1 MDHEN, CDR2 SYDVKM. CFSE-dim autoproliferating and CFSE-high non-proliferating T cells from unstimulated culture were sequenced separately. Approximately 5x10^7 CFSE-labeled PBMCs were cultured six to seven days unstimulated, then replicate wells were pooled. PBMCs were labeled with roughly 0.46 uM CFSE and cultured without exogenous stimuli. The data originate from a study of memory B cells and T cells in multiple sclerosis.

The receptor's source is a human donor with multiple sclerosis. Sequencing input: PBMCs from blood kept in culture. This chain joins TRBV28 and TRBJ1-4; 10 nucleotides match TRBD1. DNA of the CDR3: TGTGCCAGCAGTAGGCCGGACAGGGGGACTAATGAAAAACTGTTTTTT. The encoded protein is CASSRPDRGTNEKLFF.